This section outlines one T cell receptor (beta chain) sequence together with its context. This sample was included in a study of tumor-infiltrating lymphocytes in primary liver carcinoma. The investigators made TCR beta cDNA from around 540 ng total RNA, using a constant-region primer. Three nested multiplex PCR rounds of slightly modified ARM-PCR generated TCR beta libraries. It was with TRBV1-TRBV30 forward primers and a C-beta reverse primer that the first two PCR rounds were run, at 10 cycles each. TCRdb re-called the multiplex PCR reads through MiXCR, storing one row per CDR3 protein. Seen here are about 210,000 distinct CDR3 sequences, roughly 61% observed once, and the top ten hold about 7.1%. This CDR3 region has 15 residues. Germline V gene data show CDR1 as SGHRS and CDR2 as YFSETQ. V was clipped by 1 base and J by 5 bases, with 15 bases between them. RNA isolated from unsorted whole blood supplied the blood RNA, with germline DNA also extracted.

Input material: peripheral blood. This TCR was recovered from an older woman with primary liver carcinoma and hepatitis B virus infection. V and J are TRBV5-1 and TRBJ2-5; perhaps D is TRBD1 or TRBD2 (5 bases each). The CDR3 is CASSLLSGAGETQYF. The CDR3 nucleotides are TGCGCCAGCAGCTTGCTCTCCGGGGCCGGGGAGACCCAGTACTTC.